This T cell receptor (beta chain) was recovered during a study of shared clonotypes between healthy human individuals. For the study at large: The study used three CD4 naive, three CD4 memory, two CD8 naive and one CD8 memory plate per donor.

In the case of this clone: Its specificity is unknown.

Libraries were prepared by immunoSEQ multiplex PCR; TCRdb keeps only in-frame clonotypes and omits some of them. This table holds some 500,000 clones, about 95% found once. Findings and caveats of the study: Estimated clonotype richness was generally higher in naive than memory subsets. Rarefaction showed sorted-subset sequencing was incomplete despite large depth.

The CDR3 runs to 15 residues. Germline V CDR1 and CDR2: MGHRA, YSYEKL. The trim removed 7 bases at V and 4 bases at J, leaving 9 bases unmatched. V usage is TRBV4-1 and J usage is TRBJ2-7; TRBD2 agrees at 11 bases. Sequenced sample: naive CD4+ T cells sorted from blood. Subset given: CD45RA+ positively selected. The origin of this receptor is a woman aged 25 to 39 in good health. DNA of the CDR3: TGCGCCAGCAAACGACTAGCGGGAACTCGTTACGAGCAGTACTTC. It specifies CASKRLAGTRYEQYF.